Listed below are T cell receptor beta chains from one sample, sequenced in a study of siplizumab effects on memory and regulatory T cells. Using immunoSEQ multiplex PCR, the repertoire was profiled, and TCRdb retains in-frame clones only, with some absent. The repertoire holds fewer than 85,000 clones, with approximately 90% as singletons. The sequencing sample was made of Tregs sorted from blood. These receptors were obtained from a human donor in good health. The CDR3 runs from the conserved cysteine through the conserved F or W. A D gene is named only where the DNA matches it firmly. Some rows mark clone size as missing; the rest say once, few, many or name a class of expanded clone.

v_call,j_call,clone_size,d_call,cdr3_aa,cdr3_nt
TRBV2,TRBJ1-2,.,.,CASTGRYGYTF,TGTGCCAGCACGGGGAGGTATGGCTACACCTTC
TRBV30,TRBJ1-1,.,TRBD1,CAWRRDSPNTEAFF,TGTGCCTGGAGACGGGACAGCCCGAACACTGAAGCTTTCTTT
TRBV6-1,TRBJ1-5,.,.,CASSEVFPQHF,TGTGCCAGCAGTGAAGTTTTTCCCCAGCATTTT
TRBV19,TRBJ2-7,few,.,CASSRSSYEQYF,TGTGCCAGTAGTCGGTCCTCCTACGAGCAGTACTTC
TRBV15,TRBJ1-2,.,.,CATSRDGTGTIEGYTF,TGTGCCACCAGCAGAGACGGGACCGGGACTATCGAGGGCTACACCTTC
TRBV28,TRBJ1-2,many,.,CASSFSGNYGYTF,TGTGCCAGCAGTTTCTCAGGAAACTATGGCTACACCTTC
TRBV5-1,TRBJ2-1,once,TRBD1,CASSLRDRANEQFF,TGCGCCAGCAGCCTCCGGGACAGGGCCAATGAGCAGTTCTTC
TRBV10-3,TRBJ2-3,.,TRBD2,CAIRTSGGSGDTQYF,TGTGCCATTAGGACTAGCGGGGGGTCCGGAGATACGCAGTATTTT
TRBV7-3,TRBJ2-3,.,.,CASSFSRTDTQYF,TGTGCCAGCAGCTTTAGCCGCACAGATACGCAGTATTTT
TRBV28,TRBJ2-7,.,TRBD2,CASSFRGAYEQYF,TGTGCCAGCAGTTTTCGGGGGGCCTACGAGCAGTACTTC
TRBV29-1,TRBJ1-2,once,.,CSGAASPLFNYGYTF,TGCAGCGGGGCGGCTTCCCCTCTGTTTAACTATGGCTACACCTTC
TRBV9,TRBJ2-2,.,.,CASSRLAFGELFF,TGTGCCAGCAGCCGGCTAGCGTTCGGGGAGCTGTTTTTT
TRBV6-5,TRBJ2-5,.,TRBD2,CASSRGLVGETQYF,TGTGCCAGCAGTCGGGGACTAGTCGGGGAGACCCAGTACTTC
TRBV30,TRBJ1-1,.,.,CAWSVWGLRAFF,TGTGCCTGGAGTGTTTGGGGGTTGCGGGCTTTCTTT
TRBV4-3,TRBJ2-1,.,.,CASSHQFGGSYNEQFF,TGCGCCAGCAGCCACCAATTCGGGGGCTCCTACAATGAGCAGTTCTTC
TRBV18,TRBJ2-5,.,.,CASSRRAAETQYF,TGTGCCAGCTCACGGCGGGCAGCGGAGACCCAGTACTTC
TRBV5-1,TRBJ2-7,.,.,CASSLIEGRNSYEQYF,TGCGCCAGCAGCTTGATTGAGGGCAGAAACTCCTACGAGCAGTACTTC
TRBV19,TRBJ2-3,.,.,CASSMDGSTFSTDTQYF,TGTGCCAGTAGTATGGACGGGAGTACCTTTAGCACAGATACGCAGTATTTT
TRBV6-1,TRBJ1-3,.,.,CASSEERGPVSRNTIYF,TGTGCCAGCAGTGAAGAGAGAGGGCCGGTATCCCGAAACACCATATATTTT
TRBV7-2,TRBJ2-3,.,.,CASSLTRQDTQYF,TGTGCCAGCAGCTTGACTAGACAGGATACGCAGTATTTT
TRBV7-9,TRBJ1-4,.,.,CASSLSGVVTNEKLFF,TGTGCCAGCAGCTTGTCAGGGGTGGTCACTAATGAAAAACTGTTTTTT
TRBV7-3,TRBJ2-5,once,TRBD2,CASSPGGRPETQYF,TGTGCCAGCAGCCCGGGGGGACGTCCAGAGACCCAGTACTTC
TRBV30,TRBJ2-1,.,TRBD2,CAWRGLALSGEQFF,TGTGCCTGGCGGGGACTAGCACTCAGCGGTGAGCAGTTCTTC
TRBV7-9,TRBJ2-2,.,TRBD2,CASSLRGLAGAHSAGELFF,TGTGCCAGCAGCTTACGGGGACTAGCGGGCGCACATAGCGCCGGGGAGCTGTTTTTT
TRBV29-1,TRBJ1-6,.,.,CSAKTASSYNSPLHF,TGCAGCGCCAAGACAGCCAGCTCCTATAATTCACCCCTCCACTTT
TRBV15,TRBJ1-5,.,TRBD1,CATGQGRPQHF,TGTGCCACCGGACAGGGGCGGCCCCAGCATTTT
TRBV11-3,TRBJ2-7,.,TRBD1,CASSRGLAYEQYF,TGTGCCAGCTCTAGGGGGCTCGCCTACGAGCAGTACTTC
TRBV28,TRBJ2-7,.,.,CASSPGRGVFREQYF,TGTGCCAGCAGCCCTGGGAGAGGGGTATTTCGCGAGCAGTACTTC
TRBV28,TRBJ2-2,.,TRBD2,CASKGGGISGELFF,TGTGCCAGCAAAGGCGGGGGGATATCGGGGGAGCTGTTTTTT
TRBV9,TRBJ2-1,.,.,CASTKGGQGNEQFF,TGTGCCAGCACCAAGGGGGGCCAGGGGAATGAGCAGTTCTTC
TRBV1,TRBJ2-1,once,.,CTSSQFSGGQNEQFF,TGCACCAGCAGCCAATTCAGCGGGGGGCAAAATGAGCAGTTCTTC
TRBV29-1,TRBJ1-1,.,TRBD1,CSVQTDRGSTEAFF,TGCAGCGTTCAGACTGACAGGGGATCCACTGAAGCTTTCTTT
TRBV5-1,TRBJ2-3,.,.,CASSLAGTTTDTQYF,TGCGCCAGCAGCTTGGCCGGGACGACCACAGATACGCAGTATTTT
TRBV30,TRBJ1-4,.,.,CAWSVRSEKLFF,TGTGCCTGGAGTGTACGGAGTGAAAAACTGTTTTTT
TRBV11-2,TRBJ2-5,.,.,CASSHAGETQYF,TGTGCCAGCAGCCATGCGGGGGAGACCCAGTACTTC
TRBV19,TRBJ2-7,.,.,CATSTGSSYEQYF,TGTGCCACCTCCACAGGGAGCTCCTACGAGCAGTACTTC
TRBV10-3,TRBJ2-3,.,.,CAISEGGAGTDTQYF,TGTGCCATCAGTGAGGGGGGCGCGGGCACAGATACGCAGTATTTT
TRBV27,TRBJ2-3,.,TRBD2,CASSRPGTSGGSTDTQYF,TGTGCCAGCTCCCGACCCGGGACTAGCGGGGGGAGCACAGATACGCAGTATTTT
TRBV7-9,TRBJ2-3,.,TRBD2,CASSPRLAGSHYTQYF,TGTGCCAGCAGCCCTAGACTAGCGGGGTCCCATTATACGCAGTATTTT
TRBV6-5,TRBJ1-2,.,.,CASIDRDTTYGYTF,TGTGCCAGCATCGACCGGGACACCACTTATGGCTACACCTTC
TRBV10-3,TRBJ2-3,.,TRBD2,CAISRLAETTDTQYF,TGTGCCATCAGTAGACTAGCGGAGACAACAGATACGCAGTATTTT
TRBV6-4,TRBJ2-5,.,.,CASSDPETQYF,TGTGCCAGCAGTGACCCAGAGACCCAGTACTTC
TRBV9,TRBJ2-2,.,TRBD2,CASSVVATSGGRYTGELFF,TGTGCCAGCAGCGTAGTCGCGACTAGCGGGGGCCGATACACCGGGGAGCTGTTTTTT
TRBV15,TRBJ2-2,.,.,CATTPQGWTGELFF,TGTGCCACCACCCCACAGGGCTGGACCGGGGAGCTGTTTTTT
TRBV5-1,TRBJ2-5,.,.,CASSRGETQYF,TGCGCCAGCAGTAGGGGTGAGACCCAGTACTTC
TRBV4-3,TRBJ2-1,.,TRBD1,CASSTGTARYNEQFF,TGCGCCAGCAGTACAGGGACAGCCCGATACAATGAGCAGTTCTTC
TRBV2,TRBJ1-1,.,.,CASTRQRTTEAFF,TGTGCCAGCACCAGGCAGAGGACCACTGAAGCTTTCTTT
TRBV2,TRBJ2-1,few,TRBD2,CASIGLGLAAYNEQFF,TGTGCCAGCATTGGCCTGGGACTAGCGGCCTACAATGAGCAGTTCTTC
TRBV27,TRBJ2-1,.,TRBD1,CASKGGQVPYNEQFF,TGTGCCAGCAAGGGCGGACAGGTCCCCTACAATGAGCAGTTCTTC
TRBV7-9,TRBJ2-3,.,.,CASSATGTDTQYF,TGTGCCAGCAGCGCAACAGGCACAGATACGCAGTATTTT